A selection of T cell receptor beta chains follows, all from one sample in a study of identical twins. TCRdb called the 5' RACE reads again in MiXCR, with one record for every CDR3 protein. The sample yields 1.5 million to 2 million distinct CDR3 sequences, about 31% seen once. Sequenced material: cord blood. Source of these receptors: a newborn girl in good health. Both conserved end residues are part of each CDR3. Each record gives: V gene, J gene, D gene, clone size, CDR3 DNA, CDR3 protein. A D gene is named only where the DNA matches it firmly. Size tells how often a clone was seen (once, few, many) or the class of an expanded clone, and some rows leave it out.

>TRBV29-1|TRBJ2-6|NA|NA
TGCAGCGTTGAGCAGGGGTTCCCCTCTGGGGCCAACGTCCTGACTTTC
CSVEQGFPSGANVLTF
>TRBV24-1|TRBJ2-3|TRBD2|many
TGTGCCACCAGTGACCTACTAGCGGGTACGCAGTATTTT
CATSDLLAGTQYF
>TRBV6-1|TRBJ1-5|TRBD1|few
TGTGCCAGCAGTACCCAGACAGGGGGCAGCAATCAGCCCCAGCATTTT
CASSTQTGGSNQPQHF
>TRBV30|TRBJ1-3|NA|NA
TGTGCCTGGGAATCTGGAAACACCATATATTTT
CAWESGNTIYF
>TRBV20-1|TRBJ2-5|NA|NA
TGCAGTGCTACCGGGACCTGGGAGACCCAGTACTTC
CSATGTWETQYF
>TRBV5-1|TRBJ2-5|NA|NA
TGCGCCAGCAGCCTGACTCTTGGCACAACCAAGAGGGAGACCCAGTACTTC
CASSLTLGTTKRETQYF
>TRBV7-6|TRBJ1-2|TRBD1|NA
TGTGCTAGCAGCAACAGACAGGGAACCTTTGGCTACACCTTC
CASSNRQGTFGYTF
>TRBV10-3|TRBJ2-7|NA|few
TGTGCCATCAACGACAGGAGCTCCTACGAGCAGTACTTC
CAINDRSSYEQYF
>TRBV20-1|TRBJ2-7|TRBD2|NA
TGCAGTGCTAGAGATTGGACTAGCGGGAGGACGACCTACGAGCAGTACTTC
CSARDWTSGRTTYEQYF
>TRBV7-8|TRBJ2-7|NA|few
TGTGCCAGCAGCCCCGCCGGGGCGCGAGCAACCTACGAGCAGTACTTC
CASSPAGARATYEQYF
>TRBV12-3/TRBV12-4|TRBJ1-6|TRBD1|NA
TGTGCCAGCAGTTTCGGGACAGGGATACTTAGCTCCTATAATTCACCCCTCCACTTT
CASSFGTGILSSYNSPLHF
>TRBV2|TRBJ1-2|NA|NA
TGTGCCAGCACTGACAACCATCCTAACTATGGCTACACCTTC
CASTDNHPNYGYTF
>TRBV12-3/TRBV12-4|TRBJ2-5|NA|NA
TGTGCCAGCAGTTTACCCCTTGATCCGGGACGCCCTCTACACGGGCAGTACTTC
CASSLPLDPGRPLHGQYF
>TRBV10-3|TRBJ2-2|NA|NA
TGTGCCATCAGCCGGGAACCAGGCACCGGGGAGCTGTTTTTT
CAISREPGTGELFF
>TRBV20-1|TRBJ2-7|NA|few
TGCAGTGCCATATCTCGACAGACCTACGAGCAGTACTTC
CSAISRQTYEQYF
>TRBV24-1|TRBJ2-1|NA|NA
TGTGCCACCAGCGGTAGGACCTACAATGAGCAGTTCTTC
CATSGRTYNEQFF
>TRBV10-3|TRBJ2-7|NA|many
TGTGCCATCAGCCCACAGGGAGCCTCCTACGAGCAGTACTTC
CAISPQGASYEQYF
>TRBV20-1|TRBJ2-1|TRBD2|few
TGCAGTGCCTCCACGCGGGGGGGCAATGAGCAGTTCTTC
CSASTRGGNEQFF
>TRBV18|TRBJ1-4|NA|few
TGTGCCAGCTCACCTAGCAGCCATAATGAAAAACTGTTTTTT
CASSPSSHNEKLFF
>TRBV3-1|TRBJ2-7|TRBD2|few
TGTGCCAGCAGCCAAGGAGCGGGGCCTCAATCCGACTACGAGCAGTACTTC
CASSQGAGPQSDYEQYF
>TRBV4-1|TRBJ1-1|NA|few
TGCGCCAGCAGCCAAGATAAGGGGAGGCTTGGGGCTGAAGCTTTCTTT
CASSQDKGRLGAEAFF
>TRBV21-1|TRBJ1-2|NA|NA
TGTGCCAGCAGCAAAGATCGGCGGACAGAACTTTATGGCTACACCTTC
CASSKDRRTELYGYTF
>TRBV7-9|TRBJ2-1|TRBD2|NA
TGTGCCAGCAGCTTGACGGGACTAGCGGGAGGTGGTGAGCAGTTCTTC
CASSLTGLAGGGEQFF
>TRBV27|TRBJ2-7|TRBD2|few
TGTGCCAGCAGTTTATCTATTCCCGGACTAGCGGGCGAGCAGTACTTC
CASSLSIPGLAGEQYF
>TRBV6-5|TRBJ2-1|TRBD2|NA
TGTGCCAGCATCGGACTAGCGGGAACCAATGAGCAGTTCTTC
CASIGLAGTNEQFF
>TRBV20-1|TRBJ2-1|NA|few
TGCAGTGCTAGAGTGGTAGCGGAGTACAATGAGCAGTTCTTC
CSARVVAEYNEQFF
>TRBV4-1|TRBJ1-1|NA|once
TGCGCCAGCTTACGGGGACCGGGGCCGATCATGAACACTGAAGCTTTCTTT
CASLRGPGPIMNTEAFF